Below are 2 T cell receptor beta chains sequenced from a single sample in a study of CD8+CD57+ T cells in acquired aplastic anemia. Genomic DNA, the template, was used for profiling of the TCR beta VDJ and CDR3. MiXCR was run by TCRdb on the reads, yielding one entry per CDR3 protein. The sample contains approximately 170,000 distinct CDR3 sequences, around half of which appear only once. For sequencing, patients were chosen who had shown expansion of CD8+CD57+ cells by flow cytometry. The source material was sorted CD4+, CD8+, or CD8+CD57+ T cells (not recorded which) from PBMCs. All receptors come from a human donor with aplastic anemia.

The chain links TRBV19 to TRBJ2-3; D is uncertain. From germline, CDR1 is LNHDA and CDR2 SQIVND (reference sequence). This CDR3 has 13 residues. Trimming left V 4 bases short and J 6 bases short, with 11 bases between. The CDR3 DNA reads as TGTGCCAGTAGTAGGGCCCAACGGGATACGCAGTATTTT. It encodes CASSRAQRDTQYF.

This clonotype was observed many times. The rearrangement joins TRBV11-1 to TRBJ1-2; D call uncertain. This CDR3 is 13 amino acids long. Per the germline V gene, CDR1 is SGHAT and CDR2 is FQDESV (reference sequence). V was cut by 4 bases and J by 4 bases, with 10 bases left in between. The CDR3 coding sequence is TGTGCCAGCAGCTCAGATAGGACCTATGGCTACACCTTC. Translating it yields CASSSDRTYGYTF. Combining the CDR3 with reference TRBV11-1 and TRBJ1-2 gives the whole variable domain EAEVAQSPRYKITEKSQAVAFWCDPISGHATLYWYRQILGQGPELLVQFQDESVVDDSQLPKDRFSAERLKGVDSTLKIQPAELGDSAMYLCASSSDRTYGYTFGSGTRLTVV.